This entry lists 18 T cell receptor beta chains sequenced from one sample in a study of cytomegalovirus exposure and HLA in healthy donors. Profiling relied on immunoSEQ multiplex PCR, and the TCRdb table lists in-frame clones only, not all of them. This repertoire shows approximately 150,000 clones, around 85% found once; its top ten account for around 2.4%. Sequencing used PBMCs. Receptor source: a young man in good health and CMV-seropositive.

As DNA, the CDR3 is TGTGCCAGTAGCCGAGAGGGCAGGGGCTTCTCTGGAAACACCATATATTTT. Amino acid sequence: CASSREGRGFSGNTIYF. This chain links TRBV19 with TRBJ1-3; tentatively, D is TRBD1 (6 bases). The CDR3 is made up of 17 amino acids. Germline CDR1 reads LNHDA; CDR2 reads SQIVND (reference sequence). With 6 bases removed from V and 0 bases from J, the gap between germline ends came to 18 bases. Variable domain in full (rest from reference TRBV19 and TRBJ1-3): DGGITQSPKYLFRKEGQNVTLSCEQNLNHDAMYWYRQDPGQGLRLIYYSQIVNDFQKGDIAEGYSVSREKKESFPLTVTSAQKNPTAFYLCASSREGRGFSGNTIYFGEGSWLTVV.

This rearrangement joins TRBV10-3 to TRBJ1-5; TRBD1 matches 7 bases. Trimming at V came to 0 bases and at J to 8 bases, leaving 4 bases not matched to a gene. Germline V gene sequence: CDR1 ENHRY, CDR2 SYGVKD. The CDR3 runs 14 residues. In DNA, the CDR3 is TGTGCCATCAGTGAGTCCAGGGGGAGGAAGCCCCAGCATTTT. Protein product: CAISESRGRKPQHF.

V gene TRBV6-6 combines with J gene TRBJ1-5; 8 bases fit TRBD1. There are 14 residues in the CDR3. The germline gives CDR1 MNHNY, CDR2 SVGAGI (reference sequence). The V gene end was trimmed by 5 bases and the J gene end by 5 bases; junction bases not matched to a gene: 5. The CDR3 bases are TGTGCCAGCAGTAGACGGACAGGGTATCAGCCCCAGCATTTT. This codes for CASSRRTGYQPQHF.

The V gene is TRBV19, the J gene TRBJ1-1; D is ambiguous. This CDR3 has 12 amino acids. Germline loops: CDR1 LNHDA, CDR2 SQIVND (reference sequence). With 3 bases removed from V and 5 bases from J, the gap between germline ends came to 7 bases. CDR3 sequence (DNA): TGTGCCAGTAGTATTCCCGGGACTGAAGCTTTCTTT. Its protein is CASSIPGTEAFF.

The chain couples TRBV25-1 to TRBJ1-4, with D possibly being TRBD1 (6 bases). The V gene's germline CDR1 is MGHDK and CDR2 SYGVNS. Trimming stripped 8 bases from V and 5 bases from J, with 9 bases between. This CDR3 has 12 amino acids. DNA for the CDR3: TGTGCCAGCCGGGGGGCGAATGAAAAACTGTTTTTT. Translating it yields CASRGANEKLFF.

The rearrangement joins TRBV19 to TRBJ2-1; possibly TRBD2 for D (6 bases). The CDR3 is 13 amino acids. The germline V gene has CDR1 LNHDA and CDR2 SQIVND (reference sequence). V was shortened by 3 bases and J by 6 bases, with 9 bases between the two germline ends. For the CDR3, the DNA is TGTGCCAGTAGTATGACTAGAGTCAATGAGCAGTTCTTC. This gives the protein CASSMTRVNEQFF.

Here the CDR3 reads CASSVINEQFF. The CDR3 bases are TGTGCCAGCAGTGTTATCAATGAGCAGTTCTTC. J is TRBJ2-1 and V is TRBV6-5; D gene unclear. Germline loops: CDR1 MNHEY, CDR2 SVGAGI. Trimming pared 5 bases from V and 6 bases from J, leaving 5 bases between. CDR3 length equals 11 residues.

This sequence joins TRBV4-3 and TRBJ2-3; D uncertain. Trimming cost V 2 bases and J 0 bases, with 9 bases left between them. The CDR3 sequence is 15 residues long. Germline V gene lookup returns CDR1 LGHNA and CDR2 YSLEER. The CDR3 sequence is CASSQWYLSTDTQYF. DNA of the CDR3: TGCGCCAGCAGCCAATGGTACTTAAGCACAGATACGCAGTATTTT.

The CDR3 reads CASSDFARGNEQFF. DNA of the CDR3: TGTGCCAGCAGTGACTTTGCCAGGGGGAATGAGCAGTTCTTC. The chain couples TRBV6-1 to TRBJ2-1, with 7 nucleotides matching TRBD1. V lost 3 bases and J lost 7; bases outside the gene matches: 6. Germline V gives CDR1 MNHNS, CDR2 SASEGT. This CDR3 is built from 14 residues.

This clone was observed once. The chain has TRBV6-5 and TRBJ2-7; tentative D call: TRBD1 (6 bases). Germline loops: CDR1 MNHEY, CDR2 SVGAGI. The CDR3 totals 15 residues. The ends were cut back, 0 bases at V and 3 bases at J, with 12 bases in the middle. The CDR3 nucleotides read TGTGCCAGCAGTTACTCCGGGACACCCTACTACGAGCAGTACTTC. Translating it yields CASSYSGTPYYEQYF.

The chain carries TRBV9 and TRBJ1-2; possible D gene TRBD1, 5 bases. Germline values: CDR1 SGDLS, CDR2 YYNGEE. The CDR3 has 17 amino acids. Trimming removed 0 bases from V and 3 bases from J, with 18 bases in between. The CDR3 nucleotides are TGTGCCAGCAGCGTAGCCCGTAATGGGGGGGGGTACTATGGCTACACCTTC. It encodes CASSVARNGGGYYGYTF.

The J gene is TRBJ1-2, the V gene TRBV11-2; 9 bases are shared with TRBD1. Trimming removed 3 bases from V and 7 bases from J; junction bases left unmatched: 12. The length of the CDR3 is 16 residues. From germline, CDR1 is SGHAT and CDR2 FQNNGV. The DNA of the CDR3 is TGTGCCAGCAGCTTTGATGGGGGACAGGGATTGGGTGGCTACACCTTC. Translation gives CASSFDGGQGLGGYTF.

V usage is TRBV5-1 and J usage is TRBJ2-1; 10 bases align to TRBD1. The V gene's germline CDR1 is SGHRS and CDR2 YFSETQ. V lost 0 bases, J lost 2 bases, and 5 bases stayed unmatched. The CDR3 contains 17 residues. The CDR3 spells CASSLDPGTGAYNEQFF. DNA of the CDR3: TGCGCCAGCAGCTTGGACCCAGGGACAGGGGCCTACAATGAGCAGTTCTTC.

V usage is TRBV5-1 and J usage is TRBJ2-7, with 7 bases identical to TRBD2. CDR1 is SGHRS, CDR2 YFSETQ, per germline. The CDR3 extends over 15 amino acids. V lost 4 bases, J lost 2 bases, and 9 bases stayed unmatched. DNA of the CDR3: TGCGCCAGCAGCGTCTCGGGGGGTCGAACCTACGAGCAGTACTTC. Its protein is CASSVSGGRTYEQYF.

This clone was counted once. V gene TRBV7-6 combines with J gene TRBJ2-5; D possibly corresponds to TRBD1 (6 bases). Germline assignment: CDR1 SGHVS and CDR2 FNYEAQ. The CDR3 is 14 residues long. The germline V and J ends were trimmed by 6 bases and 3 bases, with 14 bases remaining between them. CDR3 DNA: TGTGCCAGCAGGGACGGGAAGGGGGAAGAGACCCAGTACTTC. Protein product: CASRDGKGEETQYF.

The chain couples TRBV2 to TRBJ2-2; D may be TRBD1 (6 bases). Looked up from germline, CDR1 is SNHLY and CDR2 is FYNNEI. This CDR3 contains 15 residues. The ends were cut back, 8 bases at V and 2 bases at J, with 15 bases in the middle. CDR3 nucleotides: TGTGCCAGCCCTCAGGGGTCTAGCAACACCGGGGAGCTGTTTTTT. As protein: CASPQGSSNTGELFF.

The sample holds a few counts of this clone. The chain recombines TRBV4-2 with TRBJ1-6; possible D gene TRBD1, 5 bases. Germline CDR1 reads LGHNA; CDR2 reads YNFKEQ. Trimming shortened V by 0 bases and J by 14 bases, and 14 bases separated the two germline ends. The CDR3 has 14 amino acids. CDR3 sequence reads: CASSQEGRGSALHF. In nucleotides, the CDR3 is TGTGCCAGCAGCCAAGAGGGGAGGGGTTCGGCCCTCCACTTT.

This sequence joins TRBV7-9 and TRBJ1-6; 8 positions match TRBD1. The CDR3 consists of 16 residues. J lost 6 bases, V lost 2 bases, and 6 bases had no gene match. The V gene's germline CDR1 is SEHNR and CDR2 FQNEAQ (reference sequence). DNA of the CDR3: TGTGCCAGCAGCTTACGTAGGACAGGGAGTAATTCACCCCTCCACTTT. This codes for CASSLRRTGSNSPLHF. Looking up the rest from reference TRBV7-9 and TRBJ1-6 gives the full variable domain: DTGVSQNPRHKITKRGQNVTFRCDPISEHNRLYWYRQTLGQGPEFLTYFQNEAQLEKSRLLSDRFSAERPKGSFSTLEIQRTEQGDSAMYLCASSLRRTGSNSPLHFGNGTRLTVT.